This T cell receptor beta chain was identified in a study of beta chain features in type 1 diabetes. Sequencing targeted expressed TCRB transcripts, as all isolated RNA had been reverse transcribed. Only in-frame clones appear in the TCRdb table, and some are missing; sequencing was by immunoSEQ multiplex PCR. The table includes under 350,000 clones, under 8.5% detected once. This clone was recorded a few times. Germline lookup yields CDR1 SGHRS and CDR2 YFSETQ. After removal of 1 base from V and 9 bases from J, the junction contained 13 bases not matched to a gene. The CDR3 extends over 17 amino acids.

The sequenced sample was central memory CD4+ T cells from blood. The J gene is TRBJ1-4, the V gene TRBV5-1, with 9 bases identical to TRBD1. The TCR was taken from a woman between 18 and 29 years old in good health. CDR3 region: CASSLSERGQGGQKLFF. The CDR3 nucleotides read TGCGCCAGCAGCTTGTCCGAGAGGGGACAGGGAGGCCAAAAACTGTTTTTT.